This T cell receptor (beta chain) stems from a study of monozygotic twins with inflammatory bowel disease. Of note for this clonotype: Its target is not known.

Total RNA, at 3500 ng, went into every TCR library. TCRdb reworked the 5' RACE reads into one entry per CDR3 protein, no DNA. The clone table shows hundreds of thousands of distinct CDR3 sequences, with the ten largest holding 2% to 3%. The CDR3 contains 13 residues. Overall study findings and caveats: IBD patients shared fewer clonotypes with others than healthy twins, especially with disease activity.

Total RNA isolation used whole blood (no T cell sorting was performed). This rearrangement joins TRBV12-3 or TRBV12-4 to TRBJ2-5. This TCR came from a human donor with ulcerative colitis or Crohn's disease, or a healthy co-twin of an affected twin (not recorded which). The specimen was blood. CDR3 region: CASRPTLLETQYF.